What follows are 3 T cell receptor beta chains derived from one specimen sequenced in a study of CD8+ T cells in alopecia areata. RNA extraction and reverse transcription yielded cDNA as sequencing template. Generated by immunoSEQ multiplex PCR, the TCRdb table keeps only in-frame clones and is missing some. The repertoire holds around 82,000 clones, with 45% to 60% as singletons. The material sequenced was NKG2D-high CD8+ T cells sorted from blood. The receptors shown here come from a human donor with alopecia areata.

The gene calls are TRBV15 and TRBJ1-6; D is unclear. This CDR3 has 12 amino acids. CDR1 LNHNV and CDR2 YYDKDF come from the germline V gene (reference sequence). Trimming took 5 bases from V and 6 from J, leaving 5 bases between them. CDR3 DNA: TGTGCCACCAGCGCCGGTAATTCACCCCTCCACTTT. It is translated as CATSAGNSPLHF.

The gene calls are TRBV27 and TRBJ2-7; D is uncertain. This CDR3 has 14 amino acids. V gave up 3 bases and J gave up 1 base, with 10 bases separating them. Per the germline V gene, CDR1 is MNHEY and CDR2 is SMNVEV (reference sequence). The CDR3 coding sequence is TGTGCCAGCAGTTTCTCAGCGAGTTCCTACGAGCAGTACTTC. Its protein is CASSFSASSYEQYF.

The chain has TRBV4-1 and TRBJ2-7; 10 nucleotides align to TRBD2. V shed 4 bases and J 6 bases; nucleotides not matched to a gene: 9. Germline V gene lookup returns CDR1 MGHRA and CDR2 YSYEKL. The CDR3 runs to 15 residues. CDR3 region: CASSLGVAGGSEQYF. The CDR3 region has the DNA TGCGCCAGCAGCCTTGGAGTAGCGGGAGGAAGCGAGCAGTACTTC.